These 3 T cell receptor beta chains originate from one sample sequenced in a study of somatic mutations in cytotoxic T cells in rheumatoid arthritis. Clones were sequenced by immunoSEQ multiplex PCR, and TCRdb holds only the in-frame ones, with some missing. Here the sample spans tens of thousands of clones, approximately 85% being singletons. The specimen sequenced was CD8+ T cells sorted from blood. These receptor sequences come from an adult with rheumatoid arthritis.

The chain has TRBV6-4 and TRBJ1-2; D is unresolved. With 6 bases removed from V and 0 bases from J, the gap between germline ends came to 17 bases. This CDR3 region has 16 residues. Per the germline V gene, CDR1 is MRHNA and CDR2 is SNTAGT. The CDR3 protein is CASSPIAARPNYGYTF. CDR3 sequence (DNA): TGTGCCAGCAGCCCTATCGCAGCTCGACCTAACTATGGCTACACCTTC.

This sequence joins TRBV2 and TRBJ2-2; 7 nucleotides agree with TRBD2. CDR1 and CDR2 (germline): SNHLY, FYNNEI. There are 13 residues in the CDR3. The J segment lost 9 bases and the V segment lost 6 bases, leaving 7 bases of the junction unmatched. CDR3 bases: TGTGCCAGCAGCCGGGGGGTTTCCTGGGAGCTGTTTTTT. Translation: CASSRGVSWELFF.

The chain uses TRBV5-1 and TRBJ1-1, with a tentative D call TRBD1 (5 bases). In germline, CDR1 is SGHRS, CDR2 YFSETQ. This CDR3 contains 15 residues. Trimming cost V 0 bases and J 0 bases, with 9 bases left between them. CDR3 nucleotide sequence: TGCGCCAGCAGCTTGGCGGGGGGACTGAACACTGAAGCTTTCTTT. It translates to CASSLAGGLNTEAFF.